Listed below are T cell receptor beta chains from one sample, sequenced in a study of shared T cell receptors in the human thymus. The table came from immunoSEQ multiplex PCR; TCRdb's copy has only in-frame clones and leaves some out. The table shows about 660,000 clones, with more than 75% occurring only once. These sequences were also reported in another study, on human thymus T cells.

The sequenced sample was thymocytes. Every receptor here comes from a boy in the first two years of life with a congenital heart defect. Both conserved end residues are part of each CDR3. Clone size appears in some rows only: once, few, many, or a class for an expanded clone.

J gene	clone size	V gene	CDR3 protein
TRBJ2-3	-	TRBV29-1	CSVRLSGSSDTQYF
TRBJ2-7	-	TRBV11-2	CASSLPSEQYF
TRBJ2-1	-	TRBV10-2	CASSAWTSGGYNEQFF
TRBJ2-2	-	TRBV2	CASSEARGTGGTGELFF
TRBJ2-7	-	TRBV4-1	CASSQDRDRDYEQYF
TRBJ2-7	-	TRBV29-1	CSVRTGAFSYEQYF
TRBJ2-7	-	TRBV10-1	CASSKNISIRDTNSYEQYF
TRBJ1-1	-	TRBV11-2	CASSFRGRGTEAFF
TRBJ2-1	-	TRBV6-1	CASSLNRVNEQFF
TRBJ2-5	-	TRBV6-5	CASSYSIVKGRETQYF
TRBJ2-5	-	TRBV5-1	CASSPYYRAQETQYF
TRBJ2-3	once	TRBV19	CASSIGGAMADTQYF
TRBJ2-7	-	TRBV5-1	CASSPDGGLPYEQYF
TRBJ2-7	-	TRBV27	CASSPWQGAKPYEQYF
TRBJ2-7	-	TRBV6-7	CASRQSKRGLASGCYEQYF
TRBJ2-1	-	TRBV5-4	CASSPRRETHDEQFF
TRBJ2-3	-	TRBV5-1	CASSSTGTSSGATDTQYF
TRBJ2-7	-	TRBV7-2	CASSLVSGRGFYEQYF
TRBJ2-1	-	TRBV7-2	CASSLLGHSGNEQFF
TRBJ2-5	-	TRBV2	CASSTIAGHQETQYF
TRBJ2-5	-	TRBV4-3	CASSQDSSGRDPQETQYF
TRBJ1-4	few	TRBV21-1	CASSKPQGGRVKEKLFF
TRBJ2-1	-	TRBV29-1	CSVEGGGRSYNEQFF
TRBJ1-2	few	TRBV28	CASSAYPFRDSLLEDYGYTF
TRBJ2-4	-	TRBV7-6	CASSLDAGGREGAKNIQYF
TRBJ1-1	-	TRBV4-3	CASSQDGPAVGGAPTEAFF
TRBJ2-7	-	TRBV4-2	CASSQAGLASYEQYF
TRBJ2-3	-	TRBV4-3	CASSQDRLAPVSVDTQYF
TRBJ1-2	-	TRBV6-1	CASRPPVPYGYTF
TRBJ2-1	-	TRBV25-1	CASSEFPGGIGQFF
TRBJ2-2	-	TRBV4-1	CASSPHGVGLNTGELFF
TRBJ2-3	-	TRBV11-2	CASSLGVVRGAGDTQYF
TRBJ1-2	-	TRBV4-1	CASSQIQDSYYGYTF
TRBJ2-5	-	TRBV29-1	CSVGQKETQYF
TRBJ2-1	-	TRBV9	CASSPRSLPYNEQFF
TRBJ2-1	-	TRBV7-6	CASSLGSSGGISYNEQFF
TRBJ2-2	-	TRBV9	CASSVGYRASRNTGELFF
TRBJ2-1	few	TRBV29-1	CSVGGLAGQRDNEQFF
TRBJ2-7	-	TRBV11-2	CASSLARRGGASYEQYF
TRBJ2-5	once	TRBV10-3	CAITYRRWETQYF
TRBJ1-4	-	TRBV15	CATSSWGGGNEKLFF
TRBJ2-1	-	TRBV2	CASIRDSPFGSYNEQFF
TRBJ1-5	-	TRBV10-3	CAISESTGYQPQHF
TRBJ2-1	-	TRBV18	CASSPRARGRAHEQFF
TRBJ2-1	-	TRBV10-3	CAILPGTGPHNEQFF
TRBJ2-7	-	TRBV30	CAWRPAGTYEQYF
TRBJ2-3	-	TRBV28	CASRPTGTGLTDTQYF
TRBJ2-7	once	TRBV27	CASSLARAGYEQYF